This T cell receptor (beta chain) derives from a study of cytomegalovirus exposure and HLA in healthy donors. Study results and caveats: Common viral pathogens seemed, in a later analysis, to connect with several of the most significant clusters. Some segments of the V type, notably TRBV6-2 and TRBV6-3, were excluded as indistinguishable. Associated with cytomegalovirus, according to the listing, were 150 to 200 TCR beta chains.

Germline V gene data show CDR1 as SGHVS and CDR2 as FNYEAQ. V was clipped by 4 bases and J by 5 bases, with 11 bases between them. This CDR3 comprises 13 residues. In the PCR, 60 Vbeta and 13 Jbeta primers were used. Sequenced by immunoSEQ multiplex PCR; TCRdb stores in-frame clones only, minus some. The data hold 150,000 to 200,000 clones, with approximately 84% observed a single time. Worth noting for this clone: Antigen: not known.

What was sequenced was PBMCs. The sequence was collected from a girl aged 10 to 17 in good health and CMV-seropositive. The rearrangement uses TRBV7-6 and TRBJ1-1; tentative D call: TRBD1 (6 bases). The CDR3 region is CASSSGARTEAFF. The CDR3 DNA reads TGTGCCAGCAGCTCAGGGGCGCGTACTGAAGCTTTCTTT.